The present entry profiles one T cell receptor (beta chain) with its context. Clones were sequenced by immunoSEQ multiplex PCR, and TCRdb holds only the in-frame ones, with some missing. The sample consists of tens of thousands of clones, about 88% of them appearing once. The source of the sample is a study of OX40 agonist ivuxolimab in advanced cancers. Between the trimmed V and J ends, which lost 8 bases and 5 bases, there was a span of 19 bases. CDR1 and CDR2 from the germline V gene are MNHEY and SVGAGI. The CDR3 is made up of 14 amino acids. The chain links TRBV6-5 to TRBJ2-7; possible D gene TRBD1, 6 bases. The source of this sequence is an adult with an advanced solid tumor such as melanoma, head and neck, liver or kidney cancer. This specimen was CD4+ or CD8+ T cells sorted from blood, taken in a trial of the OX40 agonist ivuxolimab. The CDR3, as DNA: TGTGCCAGCTGGGACCGGGACAATCGGAACGAGCAGTACTTC. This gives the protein CASWDRDNRNEQYF.